This T cell receptor beta chain comes out of a study of blood T cell repertoires in COVID-19. Looking at the study overall: PBMCs, B-cell-depleted T cells, or T cells were the source of the cDNA or gDNA that made up the material.

V shed 5 bases and J shed 4 bases, with 8 bases lying between them. CDR3 length: 13 amino acids. In germline, CDR1 is MNHEY, CDR2 SMNVEV (reference sequence). Assay: immunoSEQ multiplex PCR; the TCRdb copy retains only in-frame clones and omits some. The sample has 400,000 or so clones; 70% to 90% are singletons. Sequencing was carried out using peripheral blood. The chain recombines TRBV27 with TRBJ2-2; D remains ambiguous. The sequence was collected from a young man with COVID-19, enrolled during active disease. The CDR3 DNA reads TGTGCCAGCAGTCGCCCCAGCACCGGGGAGCTGTTTTTT. It yields the protein CASSRPSTGELFF.